This is a list of T cell receptor beta chains from one sample in a study of blood T cell repertoires in COVID-19. TCRdb's copy holds only in-frame clones and misses some; the assay was immunoSEQ multiplex PCR. This sample has around 70,000 clones, with 75% found just once. The material sequenced was peripheral blood. Receptor source: a man in his 70s with acute or convalescent COVID-19. Both conserved end residues are part of each CDR3. A D gene is named only where the DNA matches it firmly. Some rows have no size entry. The others give once, few or many, or a class for an expanded clone.

clone size	V gene	D gene	J gene	CDR3 protein	CDR3 DNA
once	TRBV5-1	TRBD2	TRBJ2-7	CASSLGTSGSYEQYF	TGCGCCAGCAGCCTGGGGACTAGCGGATCCTACGAGCAGTACTTC
NA	TRBV27	TRBD2	TRBJ2-1	CASSLGGRYNEQFF	TGTGCCAGCAGTTTAGGCGGGAGGTACAATGAGCAGTTCTTC
few	TRBV10-3	NA	TRBJ2-7	CAISEAYEQYF	TGTGCCATCAGTGAAGCGTACGAGCAGTACTTC
NA	TRBV2	NA	TRBJ1-5	CASSEMGRGSNQPQHF	TGTGCCAGCAGTGAAATGGGCAGGGGCAGCAATCAGCCCCAGCATTTT
NA	TRBV15	TRBD1	TRBJ1-1	CATSRPQGGLAYTEAFF	TGTGCCACCAGCAGACCACAGGGGGGCCTGGCGTACACTGAAGCTTTCTTT
NA	TRBV3-1/TRBV3-2	NA	TRBJ1-2	CASSQEWANYGYTF	TGTGCCAGCAGCCAAGAATGGGCGAACTATGGCTACACCTTC
few	TRBV27	TRBD2	TRBJ2-2	CASRRGTSGRFGELFF	TGTGCCAGCAGGCGAGGGACTAGCGGGAGGTTCGGGGAGCTGTTTTTT
NA	TRBV19	TRBD1	TRBJ1-1	CASSIGTGFEAFF	TGTGCCAGTAGTATCGGGACAGGATTCGAAGCTTTCTTT
NA	TRBV4-3	TRBD1	TRBJ1-6	CASSQGDRVSPLHF	TGCGCCAGCAGCCAAGGGGACAGGGTTTCACCCCTCCACTTT
NA	TRBV27	NA	TRBJ2-7	CASAGQGPYEQYF	TGTGCCAGCGCAGGGCAGGGCCCCTACGAGCAGTACTTC
NA	TRBV7-8	NA	TRBJ1-4	CASSRALASEKLFF	TGTGCCAGCAGCCGGGCCCTTGCTTCGGAAAAACTGTTTTTT
NA	TRBV29-1	TRBD2	TRBJ2-1	CSASWGGNEQFF	TGCAGCGCTTCTTGGGGGGGCAATGAGCAGTTCTTC
NA	TRBV6-6	NA	TRBJ1-5	CASSPGLTSNQPQHF	TGTGCCAGCAGCCCAGGGTTGACTAGCAATCAGCCCCAGCATTTT
many	TRBV9	TRBD1	TRBJ1-4	CASSTGDRWGEKLFF	TGTGCCAGCAGCACAGGGGACAGGTGGGGTGAAAAACTGTTTTTT
few	TRBV19	NA	TRBJ1-4	CASSTLLLQGLANEKLFF	TGTGCCAGTAGTACCCTCCTCTTACAGGGTTTAGCTAATGAAAAACTGTTTTTT
NA	TRBV6-6	TRBD1	TRBJ1-1	CASRWTGGMNTEAFF	TGTGCCAGCAGGTGGACAGGGGGAATGAACACTGAAGCTTTCTTT
NA	TRBV4-2	TRBD1	TRBJ1-2	CASSQAGGEAYGYTF	TGTGCCAGCAGCCAAGCAGGGGGCGAGGCCTATGGCTACACCTTC
NA	TRBV27	NA	TRBJ2-1	CAPRGPPYNEQFF	TGTGCCCCGAGAGGGCCCCCCTACAATGAGCAGTTCTTC
NA	TRBV28	TRBD1	TRBJ2-2	CASRKTGAGTGELFF	TGTGCCAGCAGGAAAACAGGGGCGGGCACCGGGGAGCTGTTTTTT
many	TRBV9	TRBD2	TRBJ2-6	CASRSSGSLSGANVLTF	TGTGCCAGCAGGAGTAGCGGGAGCCTCTCTGGGGCCAACGTCCTGACTTTC
NA	TRBV18	TRBD1	TRBJ1-1	CASSGQGRNTEAFF	TGTGCCAGCTCAGGACAGGGTCGGAACACTGAAGCTTTCTTT
NA	TRBV12-3/TRBV12-4	TRBD1	TRBJ1-3	CASRQGWGNTIYF	TGTGCCAGCCGACAGGGTTGGGGAAACACCATATATTTT